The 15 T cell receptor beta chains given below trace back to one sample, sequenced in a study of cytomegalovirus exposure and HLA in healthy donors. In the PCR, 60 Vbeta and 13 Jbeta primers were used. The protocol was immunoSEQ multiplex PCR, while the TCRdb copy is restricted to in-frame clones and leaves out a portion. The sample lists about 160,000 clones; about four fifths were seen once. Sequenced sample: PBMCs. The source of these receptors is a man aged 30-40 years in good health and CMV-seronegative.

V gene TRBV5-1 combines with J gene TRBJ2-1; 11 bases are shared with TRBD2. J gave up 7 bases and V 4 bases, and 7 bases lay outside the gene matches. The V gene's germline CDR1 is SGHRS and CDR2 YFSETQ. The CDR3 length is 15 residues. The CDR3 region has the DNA TGCGCCAGCAGCGTTCTAGCGGGGGGCCAGAATGAGCAGTTCTTC. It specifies CASSVLAGGQNEQFF. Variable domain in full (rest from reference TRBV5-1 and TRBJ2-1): KAGVTQTPRYLIKTRGQQVTLSCSPISGHRSVSWYQQTPGQGLQFLFEYFSETQRNKGNFPGRFSGRQFSNSRSEMNVSTLELGDSALYLCASSVLAGGQNEQFFGPGTRLTVL.

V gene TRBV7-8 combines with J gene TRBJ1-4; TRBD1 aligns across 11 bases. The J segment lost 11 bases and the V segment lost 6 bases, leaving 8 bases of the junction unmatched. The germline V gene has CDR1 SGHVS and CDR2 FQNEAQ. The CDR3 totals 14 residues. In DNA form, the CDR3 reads TGTGCCAGCAGGTGGGGACAGGGGGATTCGAAACTGTTTTTT. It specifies CASRWGQGDSKLFF.

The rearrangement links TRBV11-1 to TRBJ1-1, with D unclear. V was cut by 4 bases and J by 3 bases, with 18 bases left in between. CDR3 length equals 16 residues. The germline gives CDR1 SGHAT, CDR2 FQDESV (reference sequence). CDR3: CASSSPRRERYTEAFF. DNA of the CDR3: TGTGCCAGCAGCTCCCCCCGGAGGGAGAGGTACACTGAAGCTTTCTTT. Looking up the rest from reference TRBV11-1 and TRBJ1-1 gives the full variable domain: EAEVAQSPRYKITEKSQAVAFWCDPISGHATLYWYRQILGQGPELLVQFQDESVVDDSQLPKDRFSAERLKGVDSTLKIQPAELGDSAMYLCASSSPRRERYTEAFFGQGTRLTVV.

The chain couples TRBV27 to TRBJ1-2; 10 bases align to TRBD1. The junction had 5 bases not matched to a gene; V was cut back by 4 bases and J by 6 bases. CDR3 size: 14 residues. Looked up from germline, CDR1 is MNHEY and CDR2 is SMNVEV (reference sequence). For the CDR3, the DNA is TGTGCCAGCAGTTCCGACAGGGGGCGGAATGGCTACACCTTC. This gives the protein CASSSDRGRNGYTF.

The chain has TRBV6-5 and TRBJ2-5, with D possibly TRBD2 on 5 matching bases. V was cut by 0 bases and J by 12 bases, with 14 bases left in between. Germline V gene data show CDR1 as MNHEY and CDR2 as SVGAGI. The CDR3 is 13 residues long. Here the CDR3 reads CASSYSTHGKEYF. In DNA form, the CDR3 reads TGTGCCAGCAGTTACTCTACACACGGGAAGGAGTACTTC.

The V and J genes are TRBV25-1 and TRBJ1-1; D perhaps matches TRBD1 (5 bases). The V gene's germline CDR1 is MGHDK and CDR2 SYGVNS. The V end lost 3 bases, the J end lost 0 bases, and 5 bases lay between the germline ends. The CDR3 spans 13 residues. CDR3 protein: CASSDRVNTEAFF. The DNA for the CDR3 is TGTGCCAGCAGTGACAGGGTGAACACTGAAGCTTTCTTT.

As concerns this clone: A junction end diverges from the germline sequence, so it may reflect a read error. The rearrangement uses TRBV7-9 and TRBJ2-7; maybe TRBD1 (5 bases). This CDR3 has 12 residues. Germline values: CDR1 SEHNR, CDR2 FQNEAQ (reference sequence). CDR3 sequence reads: CSSSLGRDEQYF. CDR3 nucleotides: TGTTCCAGCAGCTTAGGCAGGGACGAGCAGTACTTC. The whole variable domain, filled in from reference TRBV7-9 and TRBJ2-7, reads DTGVSQNPRHKITKRGQNVTFRCDPISEHNRLYWYRQTLGQGPEFLTYFQNEAQLEKSRLLSDRFSAERPKGSFSTLEIQRTEQGDSAMYLCSSSLGRDEQYFGPGTRLTVT.

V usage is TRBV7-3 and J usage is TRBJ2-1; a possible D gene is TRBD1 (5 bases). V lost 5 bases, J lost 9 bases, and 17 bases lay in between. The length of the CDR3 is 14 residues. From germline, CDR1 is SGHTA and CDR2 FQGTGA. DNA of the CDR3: TGTGCCAGCAGCCGGCTCGCAGGGTCGGGTGAGCAGTTCTTC. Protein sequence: CASSRLAGSGEQFF.

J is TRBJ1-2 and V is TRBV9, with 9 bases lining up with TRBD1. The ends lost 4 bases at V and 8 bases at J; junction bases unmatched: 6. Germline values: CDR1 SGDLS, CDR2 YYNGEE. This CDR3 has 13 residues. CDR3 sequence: CASSIWDRDGYTF. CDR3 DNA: TGTGCCAGCAGCATATGGGACAGGGACGGCTACACCTTC. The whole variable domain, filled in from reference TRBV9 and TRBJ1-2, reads DSGVTQTPKHLITATGQRVTLRCSPRSGDLSVYWYQQSLDQGLQFLIQYYNGEERAKGNILERFSAQQFPDLHSELNLSSLELGDSALYFCASSIWDRDGYTFGSGTRLTVV.

CDR3 sequence: CASSEGINQPQHF. CDR3 DNA: TGTGCCAGCAGTGAAGGTATCAATCAGCCCCAGCATTTT. The V call is TRBV2, the J call TRBJ1-5; D remains unclear. V lost 1 base to trimming and J lost 3 bases, with 4 bases between them. The CDR3 has 13 amino acids. Germline-derived CDR1 and CDR2 are SNHLY and FYNNEI.

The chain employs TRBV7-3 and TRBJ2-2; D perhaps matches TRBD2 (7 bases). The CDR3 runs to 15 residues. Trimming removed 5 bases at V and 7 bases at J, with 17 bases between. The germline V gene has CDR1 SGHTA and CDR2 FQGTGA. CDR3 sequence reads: CASSLGGLAFGELFF. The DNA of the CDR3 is TGTGCCAGCAGCCTCGGGGGGCTAGCTTTCGGGGAGCTGTTTTTT.

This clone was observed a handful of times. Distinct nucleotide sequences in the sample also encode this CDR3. CDR3 bases: TGTGCCAGCAGCTTAGGGACAGGTTACGAGCAGTACTTC. It is translated as CASSLGTGYEQYF. The rearrangement uses TRBV11-2 and TRBJ2-7; 7 positions match TRBD1. The V gene end was trimmed by 1 base and the J gene end by 4 bases; junction bases not matched to a gene: 1. This CDR3 contains 13 residues. Germline-derived CDR1 and CDR2 are SGHAT and FQNNGV.

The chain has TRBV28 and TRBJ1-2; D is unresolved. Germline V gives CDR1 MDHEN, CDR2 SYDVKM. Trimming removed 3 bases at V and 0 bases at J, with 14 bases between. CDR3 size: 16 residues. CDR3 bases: TGTGCCAGCAGTTTCCCGGGGATGGGCCCTAACTATGGCTACACCTTC. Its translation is CASSFPGMGPNYGYTF.

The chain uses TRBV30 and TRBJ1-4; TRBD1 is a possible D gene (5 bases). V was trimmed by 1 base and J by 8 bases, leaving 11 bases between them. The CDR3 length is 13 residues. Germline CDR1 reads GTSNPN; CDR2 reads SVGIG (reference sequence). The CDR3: CAWSGTPGEKLFF. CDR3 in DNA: TGTGCCTGGAGTGGGACCCCAGGGGAAAAACTGTTTTTT.

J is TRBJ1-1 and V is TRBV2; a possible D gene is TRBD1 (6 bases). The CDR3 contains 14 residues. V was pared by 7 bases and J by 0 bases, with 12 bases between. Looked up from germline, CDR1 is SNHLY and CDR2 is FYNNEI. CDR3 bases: TGTGCCAGCAACTTGGGACAATTGAACACTGAAGCTTTCTTT. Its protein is CASNLGQLNTEAFF.